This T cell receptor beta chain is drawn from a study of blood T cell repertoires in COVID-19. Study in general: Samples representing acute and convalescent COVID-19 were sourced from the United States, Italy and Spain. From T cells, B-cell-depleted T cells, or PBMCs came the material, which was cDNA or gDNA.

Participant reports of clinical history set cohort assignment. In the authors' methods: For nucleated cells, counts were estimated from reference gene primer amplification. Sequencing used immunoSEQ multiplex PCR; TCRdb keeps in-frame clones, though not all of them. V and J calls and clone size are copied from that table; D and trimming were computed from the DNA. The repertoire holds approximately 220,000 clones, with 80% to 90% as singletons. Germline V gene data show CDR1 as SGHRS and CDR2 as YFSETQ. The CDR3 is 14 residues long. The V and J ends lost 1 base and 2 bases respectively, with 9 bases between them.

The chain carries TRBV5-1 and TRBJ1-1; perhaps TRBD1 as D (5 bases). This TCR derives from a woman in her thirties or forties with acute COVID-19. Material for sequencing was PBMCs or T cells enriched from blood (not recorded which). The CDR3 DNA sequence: TGCGCCAGCAGCTTGACAGGATACAACACTGAAGCTTTCTTT. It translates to CASSLTGYNTEAFF. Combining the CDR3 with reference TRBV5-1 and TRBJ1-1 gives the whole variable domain KAGVTQTPRYLIKTRGQQVTLSCSPISGHRSVSWYQQTPGQGLQFLFEYFSETQRNKGNFPGRFSGRQFSNSRSEMNVSTLELGDSALYLCASSLTGYNTEAFFGQGTRLTVV.